A single sample is the source of the 16 T cell receptor beta chains below, sequenced in a study of blood T cell repertoires in COVID-19. This table comes from immunoSEQ multiplex PCR, and its TCRdb copy is limited to in-frame clones, with some not included. This repertoire shows some 220,000 clones, approximately 84% found once; its top ten account for approximately 3%. Sequencing was performed on peripheral blood. The receptors were sampled from a woman aged 25 to 45 who had recovered from COVID-19.

The V gene is TRBV7-2, the J gene TRBJ2-7; tentative D call: TRBD2 (5 bases). The length of the CDR3 is 14 residues. Germline CDR1 and CDR2: SGHTA and FQGNSA. Between the trimmed V and J ends, which lost 7 bases and 2 bases, there was a span of 15 bases. The CDR3 DNA sequence: TGTGCCAGCAACACGGAGGAGAGAACCTACGAGCAGTACTTC. It yields the protein CASNTEERTYEQYF.

The CDR3 reads CASSFQQGAATEAFF. The CDR3 DNA sequence: TGCGCCAGCAGCTTCCAACAGGGGGCTGCCACTGAAGCTTTCTTT. The chain carries TRBV4-1 and TRBJ1-1, with 9 nucleotides matching TRBD1. In germline, CDR1 is MGHRA, CDR2 YSYEKL. This CDR3 is built from 15 residues. The ends lost 5 bases at V and 4 bases at J; junction bases unmatched: 8.

The rearrangement uses TRBV30 and TRBJ1-2; D remains unclear. V lost 7 bases and J 3 bases, leaving 6 bases between the germline ends. The CDR3 is 10 amino acids. Germline-derived CDR1 and CDR2 are GTSNPN and SVGIG (reference sequence). CDR3 loop: CASGDYGYTF. The CDR3 DNA sequence: TGTGCCTCCGGGGACTATGGCTACACCTTC.

The chain recombines TRBV7-2 with TRBJ1-6, with TRBD1 matching over 9 bases. The CDR3 has 16 residues. The germline V gene has CDR1 SGHTA and CDR2 FQGNSA. V lost 0 bases and J lost 9; bases outside the gene matches: 6. For the CDR3, the DNA is TGTGCCAGCAGCTTAGCTCCGGGACAGGGAGGTTCACCCCTCCACTTT. Residues: CASSLAPGQGGSPLHF.

The chain has TRBV29-1 and TRBJ2-7; D not resolved. Germline CDR1 SQVTM, CDR2 ANQGSEA. CDR3 length: 11 amino acids. V was cut by 0 bases and J by 4 bases, with 4 bases left in between. The CDR3 DNA follows: TGCAGCGTTGAAGATCCTTACGAGCAGTACTTC. This sequence encodes CSVEDPYEQYF.

The CDR3: CASSDGGGSTDTQYF. The CDR3 nucleotides are TGTGCCAGCAGTGACGGAGGGGGCAGCACAGATACGCAGTATTTT. The V and J genes are TRBV6-4 and TRBJ2-3; D perhaps matches TRBD1 (7 bases). The germline gives CDR1 MRHNA, CDR2 SNTAGT. This CDR3 is built from 15 residues. With 2 bases removed from V and 0 bases from J, the gap between germline ends came to 9 bases.

The chain employs TRBV18 and TRBJ2-7, with a tentative D call TRBD2 (6 bases). The CDR3 length is 15 residues. Germline CDR1 and CDR2: KGHSH and LQKENI. The V gene lost 4 bases and the J gene lost 0 bases, with 13 bases spanning the gap. The CDR3, as DNA: TGTGCCAGCTCACAGTTTGGGGGGTACTCCTACGAGCAGTACTTC. This sequence encodes CASSQFGGYSYEQYF.

V and J are TRBV3-1 (or the pseudogene TRBV3-2) and TRBJ2-2; 7 nucleotides line up with TRBD2. Trimming took 1 base from V and 4 from J; bases not matched to a gene: 6. This CDR3 has 16 residues. Germline V gives CDR1 LGHDT, CDR2 YNNKEL (reference sequence). Here the CDR3 reads CASSQVGGSITGELFF. The CDR3 DNA reads TGTGCCAGCAGCCAAGTCGGCGGGAGCATCACCGGGGAGCTGTTTTTT.

A note on this clone: Other nucleotide sequences in the sample specify the same CDR3. The chain uses TRBV27 and TRBJ1-6; 7 bases match TRBD1. J was trimmed by 6 bases and V by 5 bases; bases with no gene match: 7. CDR1 MNHEY and CDR2 SMNVEV come from the germline V gene (reference sequence). CDR3 length equals 15 residues. The CDR3 is CASSRTGVGNSPLHF. CDR3 DNA: TGTGCCAGCAGTAGAACAGGGGTTGGTAATTCACCCCTCCACTTT.

The chain carries TRBV30 and TRBJ1-5; unclear D gene. V lost 3 bases and J 4 bases, leaving 10 bases between the germline ends. From germline, CDR1 is GTSNPN and CDR2 SVGIG (reference sequence). CDR3 length equals 13 residues. In DNA, the CDR3 is TGTGCCTGGAGGAATACAGTAAATCAGCCCCAGCATTTT. Amino acids: CAWRNTVNQPQHF.

The chain has TRBV5-4 and TRBJ1-2; the match to TRBD1 covers 7 bases. V was clipped by 5 bases and J by 1 base; unmatched bases: 8. The germline V gene encodes CDR1 SGHNT and CDR2 YYREEE (reference sequence). This CDR3 contains 15 residues. The CDR3 spells CASRDVGQLNYGYTF. The CDR3 nucleotides are TGTGCCAGCAGGGACGTGGGACAGCTTAACTATGGCTACACCTTC. The complete variable domain, with remaining parts taken from reference TRBV5-4 and TRBJ1-2, reads ETGVTQSPTHLIKTRGQQVTLRCSSQSGHNTVSWYQQALGQGPQFIFQYYREEENGRGNFPPRFSGLQFPNYSSELNVNALELDDSALYLCASRDVGQLNYGYTFGSGTRLTVV.

The chain has TRBV3-1 (or the pseudogene TRBV3-2) and TRBJ2-7, with D possibly TRBD2 on 5 matching bases. This CDR3 contains 16 residues. Deletions cut 1 base from V and 6 bases from J, with 19 bases between. Per germline, CDR1 LGHDT and CDR2 YNNKEL (reference sequence). CDR3 protein: CASSQGGAALVGEQYF. Written as DNA, the CDR3 is TGTGCCAGCAGCCAAGGGGGAGCGGCGTTGGTGGGCGAGCAGTACTTC.

The chain is built from TRBV7-9 and TRBJ1-6; D gene uncertain. The V gene's germline CDR1 is SEHNR and CDR2 FQNEAQ (reference sequence). The CDR3 is 14 residues long. With 1 base removed from V and 7 bases from J, the gap between germline ends came to 8 bases. Here the CDR3 reads CASSLGVYNSPLHF. The CDR3 region has the DNA TGTGCCAGCAGCTTAGGAGTGTACAATTCACCCCTCCACTTT. The variable domain in full, completed from reference TRBV7-9 and TRBJ1-6, reads DTGVSQNPRHKITKRGQNVTFRCDPISEHNRLYWYRQTLGQGPEFLTYFQNEAQLEKSRLLSDRFSAERPKGSFSTLEIQRTEQGDSAMYLCASSLGVYNSPLHFGNGTRLTVT.

The CDR3 reads CASSLTGWENTEAFF. CDR3 DNA sequence: TGTGCCAGCAGCTTGACAGGGTGGGAGAACACTGAAGCTTTCTTT. The chain employs TRBV7-9 and TRBJ1-1, with TRBD1 matching 7 bases. The V gene end was trimmed by 3 bases and the J gene end by 1 base; junction bases not matched to a gene: 5. This CDR3 has 15 amino acids. Germline lookup yields CDR1 SEHNR and CDR2 FQNEAQ (reference sequence).

The chain joins TRBV7-2 to TRBJ1-5; D unresolved. CDR3 length: 12 residues. Looked up from germline, CDR1 is SGHTA and CDR2 is FQGNSA. V was pared by 5 bases and J by 4 bases, with 6 bases between. CDR3 region: CASSPYNQPQHF. CDR3 DNA: TGTGCCAGCAGCCCTTATAATCAGCCCCAGCATTTT.

The rearrangement joins TRBV2 to TRBJ1-6; TRBD1 aligns across 7 bases. The CDR3 is 15 amino acids. Per the germline V gene, CDR1 is SNHLY and CDR2 is FYNNEI. Trimming removed 6 bases from V and 1 base from J; junction bases left unmatched: 3. CDR3 sequence reads: CASREQGSYNSPLHF. CDR3 in DNA: TGTGCCAGCAGGGAACAGGGGTCCTATAATTCACCCCTCCACTTT.